The rows below give T cell receptor beta chains drawn from one sample of a study of vaccination and CD4 T cells after COVID-19. MiXCR, applied by TCRdb to the PCR reads, yields one record per CDR3 protein. The profile covers about 15,000 distinct CDR3 sequences, with around a third appearing a single time and 36% taken by the ten largest. No cognate antigen is known for these TCRs. Sequences were obtained from cultured CD4+ T cells from blood. These receptors all come from a human donor with COVID-19. Both conserved end residues are part of each CDR3. Each record gives: CDR3 protein, CDR3 DNA, clone size, V gene, D gene, J gene. D genes are given only for firm matches. Clone size is stated in some rows and not others, as once, few, many or a class when expanded.

cdr3_aa: CASRPSIASYEQYF
cdr3_nt: TGTGCCAGCAGGCCCAGTATAGCCTCCTACGAGCAGTACTTC
clone_size: -
v_call: TRBV6-1
d_call: -
j_call: TRBJ2-7

cdr3_aa: CASSEGLPGTQYF
cdr3_nt: TGCGCCAGCAGTGAGGGACTCCCGGGGACCCAGTACTTC
clone_size: -
v_call: TRBV10-1
d_call: -
j_call: TRBJ2-5

cdr3_aa: CASRPDRGVTEAFF
cdr3_nt: TGTGCCAGTAGGCCGGACAGGGGGGTCACTGAAGCTTTCTTT
clone_size: -
v_call: TRBV19
d_call: TRBD1
j_call: TRBJ1-1

cdr3_aa: CASSRGDRAADTIYF
cdr3_nt: TGCGCCAGCAGCAGAGGGGACAGGGCCGCGGACACCATATATTTT
clone_size: -
v_call: TRBV5-1
d_call: TRBD1
j_call: TRBJ1-3

cdr3_aa: CSATRGGTETQYF
cdr3_nt: TGCAGTGCCACCCGAGGGGGTACGGAGACCCAGTACTTC
clone_size: -
v_call: TRBV20-1
d_call: -
j_call: TRBJ2-5

cdr3_aa: CASSYQQGSYGYTF
cdr3_nt: TGTGCCAGCAGCTACCAACAGGGGAGCTATGGCTACACCTTC
clone_size: -
v_call: TRBV5-4
d_call: TRBD1
j_call: TRBJ1-2

cdr3_aa: CASNPWGGTEAFF
cdr3_nt: TGTGCCAGCAACCCTTGGGGGGGTACTGAAGCTTTCTTT
clone_size: -
v_call: TRBV7-9
d_call: -
j_call: TRBJ1-1

cdr3_aa: CASRPYRAITYEQYF
cdr3_nt: TGTGCCAGCAGACCTTACAGGGCTATCACCTACGAGCAGTACTTC
clone_size: -
v_call: TRBV6-2/TRBV6-3
d_call: -
j_call: TRBJ2-7

cdr3_aa: CASRDGLGVGDTQYF
cdr3_nt: TGTGCCAGCAGAGACGGACTAGGGGTTGGAGATACGCAGTATTTT
clone_size: -
v_call: TRBV2
d_call: TRBD2
j_call: TRBJ2-3

cdr3_aa: CASSGRPGSAYEQYF
cdr3_nt: TGTGCCAGCAGCGGCCGACCAGGGAGCGCCTACGAGCAGTACTTC
clone_size: -
v_call: TRBV9
d_call: -
j_call: TRBJ2-7

cdr3_aa: CASLDRGLDEQYF
cdr3_nt: TGTGCCAGTTTGGACAGGGGGCTGGACGAGCAGTACTTC
clone_size: -
v_call: TRBV28
d_call: TRBD1
j_call: TRBJ2-7

cdr3_aa: CSADPGTGGTEAFF
cdr3_nt: TGCAGTGCCGACCCCGGGACAGGGGGCACTGAAGCTTTCTTT
clone_size: -
v_call: TRBV20-1
d_call: TRBD1
j_call: TRBJ1-1

cdr3_aa: CATSRDQWDSGPYEQYF
cdr3_nt: TGTGCCACCAGCAGAGATCAGTGGGACAGCGGGCCCTACGAGCAGTACTTC
clone_size: -
v_call: TRBV15
d_call: -
j_call: TRBJ2-7

cdr3_aa: CSAPDPTVNEKLFF
cdr3_nt: TGCAGTGCTCCGGACCCCACGGTGAATGAAAAACTGTTTTTT
clone_size: few
v_call: TRBV20-1
d_call: -
j_call: TRBJ1-4

cdr3_aa: CASSEYRVSGEKLFF
cdr3_nt: TGTGCCAGCAGCGAATACAGGGTCTCCGGGGAAAAACTGTTTTTT
clone_size: once
v_call: TRBV7-9
d_call: -
j_call: TRBJ1-4

cdr3_aa: CASRAGTGSYEQYF
cdr3_nt: TGTGCCAGCAGGGCCGGGACAGGCTCCTACGAGCAGTACTTC
clone_size: -
v_call: TRBV6-1
d_call: TRBD1
j_call: TRBJ2-7

cdr3_aa: CASSLGGKGTEAFF
cdr3_nt: TGTGCCAGCAGCTTGGGGGGCAAAGGCACTGAAGCTTTCTTT
clone_size: -
v_call: TRBV5-6
d_call: -
j_call: TRBJ1-1

cdr3_aa: CAIRTENTGELFF
cdr3_nt: TGTGCCATCAGGACAGAGAACACCGGGGAGCTGTTTTTT
clone_size: -
v_call: TRBV10-3
d_call: -
j_call: TRBJ2-2

cdr3_aa: CASSLGQGIYNEQFF
cdr3_nt: TGTGCCAGCAGCTTGGGACAGGGTATTTACAATGAGCAGTTCTTC
clone_size: -
v_call: TRBV5-4
d_call: TRBD1
j_call: TRBJ2-1